Listed below are T cell receptor beta chains from one sample, sequenced in a study of cytomegalovirus exposure and HLA in healthy donors. Profiling relied on immunoSEQ multiplex PCR, and the TCRdb table lists in-frame clones only, not all of them. The table includes about 120,000 clones, 60% to 85% detected once. Input material: PBMCs. The receptors here all came from a woman in her late teens or twenties in good health and CMV-seronegative. CDR3s include the opening cysteine and the closing phenylalanine or tryptophan. D genes are given only for firm matches. A row's size may be missing; if present it is once, few, many or a size class.

d_call j_call cdr3_length v_call clone_size cdr3_nt cdr3_aa
TRBD1 TRBJ1-1 13 TRBV30 - TGTGCCGGACGGGACAGGAAGAACACTGAAGCTTTCTTT CAGRDRKNTEAFF
TRBD2 TRBJ2-7 15 TRBV5-4 - TGTGCCAGCAGCCCGGGACTAGCCGAACTCTACGAGCAGTACTTC CASSPGLAELYEQYF
- TRBJ1-2 12 TRBV5-6 - TGTGCCAGCAGCCTAGGCCCCGATGGCTACACCTTC CASSLGPDGYTF
- TRBJ1-2 15 TRBV5-1 - TGCGCCAGCAGCTTGGCAACAGCCCCTAACTATGGCTACACCTTC CASSLATAPNYGYTF
TRBD1 TRBJ1-1 14 TRBV6-5 few TGTGCCAGCAGTTACAGGGGACAGGGGTCTGAAGCTTTCTTT CASSYRGQGSEAFF
- TRBJ1-5 16 TRBV5-4 - TGTGCCTGCGTAGCTAGGGCGGGTCGGAGCAATCAGCCCCAGCATTTT CACVARAGRSNQPQHF
- TRBJ1-5 13 TRBV7-8 - TGTGCCAGCAGCCAGACAGAAAATCAGCCCCAGCATTTT CASSQTENQPQHF
- TRBJ1-5 18 TRBV30 - TGTGCCTGGACCAGAAGAACAAGTAGACAGGTTAGCAATCAGCCCCAGCATTTT CAWTRRTSRQVSNQPQHF
TRBD2 TRBJ2-7 15 TRBV5-1 once TGCGCCAGCAGCTTGCTAGCGGGGGGGCTGTACGAGCAGTACTTC CASSLLAGGLYEQYF
TRBD1 TRBJ1-1 14 TRBV28 - TGTGCCAGCAAGCAGGGGGCGGGGAACACTGAAGCTTTCTTT CASKQGAGNTEAFF
- TRBJ2-3 15 TRBV15 - TGTGCCACCAGCAGAGGCGGGGCTAGCACAGATACGCAGTATTTT CATSRGGASTDTQYF
- TRBJ2-7 12 TRBV27 - TGTGCCAGCAGTAATGGGCTATACGAGCAGTACTTC CASSNGLYEQYF
TRBD1 TRBJ2-1 14 TRBV5-1 - TGCGCCAGCAGCTTCGGACAGGGTTACAATGAGCAGTTCTTC CASSFGQGYNEQFF
- TRBJ1-2 15 TRBV2 - TGTGCCAGCAGTTCTAGACAGACGGGTGGTTATGGCTACACCTTC CASSSRQTGGYGYTF
- TRBJ2-3 12 TRBV5-4 - TGTGCCAGCAGCGTAGGAGGCCTTACGCAGTATTTT CASSVGGLTQYF
- TRBJ2-3 14 TRBV5-1 - TGCGCCAGCAGAGAGCAGGGGACCACAGATACGCAGTATTTT CASREQGTTDTQYF
- TRBJ2-2 16 TRBV4-1 once TGCGCCAGCAGCCAGCGCGGGGGCGAGGGCACCGGGGAGCTGTTTTTT CASSQRGGEGTGELFF
TRBD2 TRBJ2-5 15 TRBV6-5 - TGTGCCAGCAGCCCCTCCGGGGGGGACGGAGAGACCCAGTACTTC CASSPSGGDGETQYF
- TRBJ1-2 14 TRBV28 - TGTGCCAGCAGTAGTGGACACTCTAACTATGGCTACACCTTC CASSSGHSNYGYTF
- TRBJ1-5 14 TRBV7-5 - TGTGTCAGAAGCTTCCGGGGAGACAATCAGCCCCAGCATTTT CVRSFRGDNQPQHF
TRBD2 TRBJ2-7 18 TRBV30 - TGTGCCTGGAGCGCCCCGGGGACTAGCGGGCGGCTTGGATACGAGCAGTACTTC CAWSAPGTSGRLGYEQYF
- TRBJ1-2 14 TRBV7-3 once TGTGCCAGCAGCTTGACAGGCGCTAACTATGGCTACACCTTC CASSLTGANYGYTF
- TRBJ1-1 14 TRBV14 - TGTGCCAGCAGCCAAGAGCAGGTGAACACTGAAGCTTTCTTT CASSQEQVNTEAFF
- TRBJ2-6 14 TRBV5-8 few TGTGCCAAACCAGGGGCTAGTGGGGCCAACGTCCTGACTTTC CAKPGASGANVLTF
- TRBJ2-1 13 TRBV5-1 once TGCGCCAGCAATCCACAGGGTTTTGGTGAGCAGTTCTTC CASNPQGFGEQFF
TRBD1 TRBJ2-5 14 TRBV9 - TGTGCCAGCAGCCTCGCCGGGACAGAAGAGACCCAGTACTTC CASSLAGTEETQYF
- TRBJ2-6 16 TRBV30 - TGTGCCTGGGCCAACAACAGGATTTCTGGGGCCAACGTCCTGACTTTC CAWANNRISGANVLTF
- TRBJ2-7 12 TRBV6-1 - TGTGCCAGCAGTGAATGGTCCTACGAGCAGTACTTC CASSEWSYEQYF
- TRBJ1-1 16 TRBV5-1 - TGCGCCAGCAGCTCCATCAACGGAGGCATGAACACTGAAGCTTTCTTT CASSSINGGMNTEAFF
- TRBJ1-3 13 TRBV27 - TGTGCCAGCAGTTTTTCGGCTGGAAACACCATATATTTT CASSFSAGNTIYF
- TRBJ1-6 16 TRBV25-1 once TGTGCCAGCAGTGAAAGTGAGCAGGGTCCCTATTTGGCCCTCCACTTT CASSESEQGPYLALHF
- TRBJ2-7 12 TRBV29-1 - TGCAGCGTTAGGTCGGGGGGCCACGAGCAGTACTTC CSVRSGGHEQYF
TRBD2 TRBJ2-5 16 TRBV4-1 - TGCGCCAGCAGCCAAGAAACTAGCGTTAAACAAGAGACCCAGTACTTC CASSQETSVKQETQYF
TRBD1 TRBJ2-7 15 TRBV5-1 - TGCGCCAGCAGCACAGCGACAGGGTCGCAATACGAGCAGTACTTC CASSTATGSQYEQYF
TRBD2 TRBJ2-3 13 TRBV7-9 - TGTGCCAGCAGAAGCGGGGGCACAGATACGCAGTATTTT CASRSGGTDTQYF
- TRBJ1-2 16 TRBV7-9 - TGTGCCAGCAGCTCCCGGGACATGTTTGGACCGCATGGCTACACCTTC CASSSRDMFGPHGYTF